The 5 T cell receptor beta chains reported below all come from one sample, sequenced in a study of CD8 T cells in acute hepatitis C reinfection. Using immunoSEQ multiplex PCR, the repertoire was profiled, and TCRdb retains in-frame clones only, with some absent. The sample lists approximately 41,000 clones, roughly 89% occurring once. The time point is: naive CD8 control sorted from an acute-time-point sample. The sequencing sample was made of naive CD8+ T cells from PBMCs. These receptors all stem from a man aged 25 to 45 with chronic hepatitis C.

The gene calls are TRBV19 and TRBJ2-1; D not resolved. This CDR3 contains 15 residues. Trimming shortened V by 4 bases and J by 1 base, and 11 bases separated the two germline ends. Germline assignment: CDR1 LNHDA and CDR2 SQIVND (reference sequence). The CDR3 sequence is CASSTGPISYNEQFF. In DNA, the CDR3 is TGTGCCAGTAGTACCGGCCCCATTTCCTACAATGAGCAGTTCTTC.

J is TRBJ2-6 and V is TRBV9; 7 bases agree with TRBD1. The germline gives CDR1 SGDLS, CDR2 YYNGEE. CDR3 length: 17 amino acids. Trimming took 5 bases from V and 0 from J; bases not matched to a gene: 8. CDR3 nucleotide sequence: TGTGCCAGCAGGACACGACAGGGTGACTCTGGGGCCAACGTCCTGACTTTC. It is translated as CASRTRQGDSGANVLTF.

V usage is TRBV29-1 and J usage is TRBJ1-2; no clear D gene. The CDR3 loop spans 10 amino acids. Germline CDR1 SQVTM, CDR2 ANQGSEA. Deletions cut 8 bases from V and 6 bases from J, with 10 bases between. The CDR3 DNA sequence: TGCAGCTGTTTGGGCGATGGCTACACCTTC. Protein sequence: CSCLGDGYTF.

The chain links TRBV7-9 to TRBJ2-6, with D possibly matching TRBD2 (5 bases). Germline V gene sequence: CDR1 SEHNR, CDR2 FQNEAQ (reference sequence). The CDR3 is 14 residues long. V was clipped by 8 bases and J by 4 bases, with 12 bases between them. In DNA form, the CDR3 reads TGTGCCAGCGCCGGGGTAACCGGGGCCAACGTCCTGACTTTC. It encodes CASAGVTGANVLTF.

The chain has TRBV7-9 and TRBJ1-6, with D possibly TRBD1 on 6 matching bases. Trimming removed 0 bases at V and 9 bases at J, with 12 bases between. The CDR3 has 15 residues. Germline CDR1 and CDR2: SEHNR and FQNEAQ (reference sequence). CDR3 coding DNA: TGTGCCAGCAGCTTAGCAGGGCAGGGGACTTCACCCCTCCACTTT. Its protein is CASSLAGQGTSPLHF.